This TCR beta chain was profiled in a study of shared clonotypes between healthy human individuals (TCRdb year 2020). About the investigation overall: The cohort comprised two women and a few men aged 18 to 49 years. Each donor's leukapheresis produced roughly between about 0.8 and 8.9 billion PBMCs. To increase sequencing depth and limit assay-specific biases, different laboratories used diverse techniques to prepare libraries and sequence TCR repertoires. The study deeply sequenced blood TCR repertoires of about 5 healthy adults to estimate repertoire size and the extent of clonotype sharing between individuals.

Per the germline V gene, SGHTA is the CDR1 and FQGNSA is the CDR2. V was cut back by 5 bases and J by 1 base, leaving a gap of 10 bases between them. Its CDR3 holds 14 amino acids, cysteine through phenylalanine. Only CDR3 DNA remains: 42 bases, in frame from the first base. Donors were healthy HIV-negative adults with no recently reported acute infections or vaccinations. Every donor was a Caucasian adult residing in Nashville, Tennessee, USA. In the unsorted samples, some 94 million PBMCs were counted, and genomic DNA was extracted using the QIAamp DNA Blood Mini kit. Blood was collected by leukapheresis, and PBMCs were isolated by Ficoll-Histopaque density gradient centrifugation and then cryopreserved in liquid nitrogen vapor phase. Using the deep immunoSEQ assay, multiplex PCR amplified TCR CDR3 regions from genomic DNA. Extracted genomic DNA from each cell subset was distributed evenly across all wells of several immunoSEQ 96-well plates, and each plate was treated as a replicate. Each replicate PCR for unsorted PBMC received 300 to 350 ng genomic DNA, equal to 30,000 to 35,000 T cell genomes. Genomic DNA from unsorted PBMC was sequenced over ten immunoSEQ deep assay plates. Purified libraries were measured with a Qubit 3.0 fluorometer, size-checked on a Bioanalyzer 2100, and measured again with the KAPA Library Quantification kit. Every immunoSEQ 96-well plate was sequenced on a dedicated single-read 150-cycle Illumina NextSeq 550 flow cell. Per the source publication's procedure: Because only junctional sequences without quality scores were contained in the immunoSEQ output, filtering matching that applied to full-length reads could not be performed. To assign V/J genes and CDR3, sequences were annotated against IMGT germline references using PyIR, a Python wrapper for IgBLAST v1.9. Any read was removed if the V/J assignment was weak (E-value above 1e-6), the CDR3 was missing, or the read contained stop codons, out-of-frame junctions, or ambiguous translated residues. V3J clonotypes were defined as sequences sharing the same inferred V gene, J gene, and CDR3 amino acid sequence. Percentage overlap between repertoires was calculated by dividing the number of shared unique clonotypes by the size of the smaller repertoire. RTK rarefaction, the Chao1 estimator, and Recon v2.1 estimates of unobserved clonotypes were used to assess repertoire richness. TCRdb provides this immuneACCESS table in a form limited to in-frame rearrangements. Some clones are lacking; in checked studies, under half of them reflect an unresolved V gene, and why the rest are absent is not known. V, J and clone size are those of that table, while D and trimming were read from the DNA. Across this sample there are roughly 500,000 clones, with 81% seen only once. The ten largest clones represent roughly 13% of the sample.

What the authors observed across the whole study: Sampling was restricted to blood, and TCR repertoires in tissue are likely to differ from TCR repertoires in blood. The genetic and exposure-history diversity represented was limited by the small number of donors. Pairwise subsampling indicated that sequencing depth was expected to affect the degree of clonotype sharing among donors.

This clone was counted many times. Its binding antigen is unknown. No clone much larger than this one lies a single base away; base qualities are absent. This sample includes further DNA sequences coding for the same CDR3. The sequenced material came from PBMCs. Rearrangement joined TRBV7-2 to TRBJ2-3; possibly the D gene is TRBD2, per 6 matching bases. The sequence was obtained from a woman in her thirties or forties in good health. Some clones in this sample may be carry-over from other donors' samples. The CDR3 protein sequence reads: CASSRPGGTDTQYF. DNA sequence: TGTGCCAGCAGCCGCCCGGGAGGCACAGATACGCAGTATTTT.